The sequence of this T cell receptor (beta chain) was determined in a study of blood T cell repertoires in COVID-19. For the study at large: COVID-19 samples, acute and convalescent, were from the United States, Italy and Spain.

This CDR3 spans 16 amino acids. The V gene's germline CDR1 is LNHDA and CDR2 SQIVND (reference sequence). Trimming removed 5 bases from V and 5 bases from J; junction bases left unmatched: 9. Original processing notes: Reference gene primer amplification in the assay estimated nucleated cell counts. Assay: immunoSEQ multiplex PCR; the TCRdb copy retains only in-frame clones and omits some. V, J and clone size derive from that table, while D and trimming were established from the DNA sequence. The sample includes 100,000 to 150,000 clones, about 70% seen only once; the top ten take approximately 6%. Patients from Seattle were sampled longitudinally, starting during active infection.

This chain uses TRBV19 with TRBJ2-5; TRBD2 matches at 12 bases. Input material: peripheral blood. This TCR derives from a man older than 75 with COVID-19, enrolled during active disease. CDR3 nucleotide sequence: TGTGCCAGTAGTCCTTCGACTAGCGGGGGCTGGGAGACCCAGTACTTC. This translates into CASSPSTSGGWETQYF.